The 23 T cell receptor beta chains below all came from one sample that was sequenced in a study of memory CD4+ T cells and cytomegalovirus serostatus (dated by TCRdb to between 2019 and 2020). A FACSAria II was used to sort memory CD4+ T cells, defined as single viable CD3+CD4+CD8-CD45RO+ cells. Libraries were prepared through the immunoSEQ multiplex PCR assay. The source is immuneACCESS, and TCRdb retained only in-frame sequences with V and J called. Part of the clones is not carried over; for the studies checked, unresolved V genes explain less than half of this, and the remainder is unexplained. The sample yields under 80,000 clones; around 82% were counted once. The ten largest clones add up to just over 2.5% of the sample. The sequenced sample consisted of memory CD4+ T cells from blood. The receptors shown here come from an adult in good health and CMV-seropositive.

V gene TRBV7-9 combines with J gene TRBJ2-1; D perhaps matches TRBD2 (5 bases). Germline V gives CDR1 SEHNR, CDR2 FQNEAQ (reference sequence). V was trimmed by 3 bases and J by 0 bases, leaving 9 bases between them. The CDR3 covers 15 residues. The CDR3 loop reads CASSFTRNSYNEQFF. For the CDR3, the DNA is TGTGCCAGCAGCTTCACTAGGAACTCCTACAATGAGCAGTTCTTC.

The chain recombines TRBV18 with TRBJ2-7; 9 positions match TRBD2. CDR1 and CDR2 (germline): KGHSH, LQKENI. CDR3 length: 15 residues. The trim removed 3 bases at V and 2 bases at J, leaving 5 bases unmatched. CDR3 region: CASSPSGSQTYEQYV. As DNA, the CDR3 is TGTGCCAGCTCACCTAGCGGGAGCCAAACCTACGAGCAGTACGTC.

The CDR3 DNA follows: TGTGCCAGCTCACCGTTGCCCGAAGAGACCCAGTACTTC. This codes for CASSPLPEETQYF. The chain carries TRBV18 and TRBJ2-5; no definite D call. There are 13 residues in the CDR3. Germline-derived CDR1 and CDR2 are KGHSH and LQKENI. V was cut by 3 bases and J by 3 bases, with 8 bases left in between.

The CDR3 DNA is TGTGCCAGCAGCCGATATCCAGGCGACAGGGTTAAGGGCTACACCTTC. This sequence encodes CASSRYPGDRVKGYTF. The chain recombines TRBV7-2 with TRBJ1-2; 7 bases fit TRBD1. Germline values: CDR1 SGHTA, CDR2 FQGNSA. Unmatched junction bases numbered 17, after V lost 5 bases and J lost 8 bases. This CDR3 comprises 16 residues.

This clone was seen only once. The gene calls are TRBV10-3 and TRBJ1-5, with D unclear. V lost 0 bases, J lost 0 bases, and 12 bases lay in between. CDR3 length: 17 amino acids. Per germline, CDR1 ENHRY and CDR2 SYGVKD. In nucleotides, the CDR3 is TGTGCCATCAGTGAGTCTGGTCGCTTTTATAGCAATCAGCCCCAGCATTTT. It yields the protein CAISESGRFYSNQPQHF.

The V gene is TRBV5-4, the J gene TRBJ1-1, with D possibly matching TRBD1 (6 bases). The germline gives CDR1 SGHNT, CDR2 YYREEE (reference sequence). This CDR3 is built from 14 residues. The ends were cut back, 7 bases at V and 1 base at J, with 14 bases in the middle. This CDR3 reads CASRMTGPNTEAFF. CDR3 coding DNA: TGTGCCAGCCGAATGACAGGTCCGAACACTGAAGCTTTCTTT.

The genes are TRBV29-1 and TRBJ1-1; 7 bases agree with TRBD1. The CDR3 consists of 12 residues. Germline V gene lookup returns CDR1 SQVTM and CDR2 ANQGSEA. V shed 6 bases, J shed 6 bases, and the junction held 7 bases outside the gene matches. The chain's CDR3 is CSVRQGGPEAFF. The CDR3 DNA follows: TGCAGCGTGAGGCAGGGGGGCCCTGAAGCTTTCTTT.

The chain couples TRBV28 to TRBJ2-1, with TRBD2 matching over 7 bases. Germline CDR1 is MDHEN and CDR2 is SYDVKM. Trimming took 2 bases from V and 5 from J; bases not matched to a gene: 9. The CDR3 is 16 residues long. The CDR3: CASSLPASGGHNEQFF. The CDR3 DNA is TGTGCCAGCAGTTTACCAGCCTCGGGGGGTCACAATGAGCAGTTCTTC.

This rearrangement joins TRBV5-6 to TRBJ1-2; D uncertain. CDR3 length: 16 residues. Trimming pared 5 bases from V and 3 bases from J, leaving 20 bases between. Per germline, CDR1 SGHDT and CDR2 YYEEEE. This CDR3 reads CASSRTGRSIDYGYTF. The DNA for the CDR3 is TGTGCCAGCAGTCGGACCGGACGGAGTATCGACTATGGCTACACCTTC.

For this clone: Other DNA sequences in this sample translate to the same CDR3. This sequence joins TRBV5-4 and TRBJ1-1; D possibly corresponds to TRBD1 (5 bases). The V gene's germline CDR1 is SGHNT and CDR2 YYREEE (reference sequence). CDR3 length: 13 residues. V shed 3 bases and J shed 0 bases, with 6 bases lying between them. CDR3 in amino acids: CASSSGVNTEAFF. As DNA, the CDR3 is TGTGCCAGCAGCTCGGGGGTGAACACTGAAGCTTTCTTT. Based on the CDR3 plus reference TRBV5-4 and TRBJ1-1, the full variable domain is ETGVTQSPTHLIKTRGQQVTLRCSSQSGHNTVSWYQQALGQGPQFIFQYYREEENGRGNFPPRFSGLQFPNYSSELNVNALELDDSALYLCASSSGVNTEAFFGQGTRLTVV.

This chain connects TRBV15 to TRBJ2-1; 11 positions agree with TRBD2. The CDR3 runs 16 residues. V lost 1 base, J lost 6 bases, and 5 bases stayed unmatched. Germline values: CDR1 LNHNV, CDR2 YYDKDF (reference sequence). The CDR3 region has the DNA TGTGCCACCAGCAGAGCGCGACTAGCGGGACTCAATGAGCAGTTCTTC. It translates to CATSRARLAGLNEQFF.

The CDR3 DNA is TGTGCCAGCAGCCCCGGGAGCAATGTACCCCTCCACTTT. Protein sequence: CASSPGSNVPLHF. This chain uses TRBV11-2 with TRBJ1-6, with D unclear. This CDR3 has 13 residues. Germline V CDR1 and CDR2: SGHAT, FQNNGV. Deletions cut 5 bases from V and 12 bases from J, with 14 bases between. The entire variable domain, with the rest obtained from reference TRBV11-2 and TRBJ1-6, is as follows: EAGVAQSPRYKIIEKRQSVAFWCNPISGHATLYWYQQILGQGPKLLIQFQNNGVVDDSQLPKDRFSAERLKGVDSTLKIQPAKLEDSAVYLCASSPGSNVPLHFGNGTRLTVT.

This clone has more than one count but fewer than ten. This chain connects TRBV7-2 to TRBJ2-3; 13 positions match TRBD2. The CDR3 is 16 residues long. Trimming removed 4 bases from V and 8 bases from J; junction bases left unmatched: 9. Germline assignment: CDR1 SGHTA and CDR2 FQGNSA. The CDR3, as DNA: TGTGCCAGCAGCTCAGCCAGGACTAGCGGGAGTATTACGCAGTATTTT. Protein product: CASSSARTSGSITQYF.

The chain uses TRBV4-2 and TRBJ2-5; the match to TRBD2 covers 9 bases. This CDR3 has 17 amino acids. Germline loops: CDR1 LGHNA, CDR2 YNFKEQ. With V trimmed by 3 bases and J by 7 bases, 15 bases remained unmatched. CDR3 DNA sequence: TGTGCCAGCAGCCAGGGGGGTAGCGGGGGACCCGATGGGACCCAGTACTTC. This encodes CASSQGGSGGPDGTQYF.

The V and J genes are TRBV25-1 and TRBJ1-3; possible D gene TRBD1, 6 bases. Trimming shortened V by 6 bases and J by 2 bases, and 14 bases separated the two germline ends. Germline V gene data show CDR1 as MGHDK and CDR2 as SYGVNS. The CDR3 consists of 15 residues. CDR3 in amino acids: CASSPSGAAGNTIYF. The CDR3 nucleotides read TGTGCCAGCAGCCCCTCGGGGGCAGCTGGAAACACCATATATTTT.

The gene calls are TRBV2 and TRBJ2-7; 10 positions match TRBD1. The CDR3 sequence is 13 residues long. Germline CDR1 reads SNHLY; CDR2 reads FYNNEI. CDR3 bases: TGTGCCAGCAGTGAAGGGGGACAGGGGTCCTGGGAAGTC. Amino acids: CASSEGGQGSWEV.

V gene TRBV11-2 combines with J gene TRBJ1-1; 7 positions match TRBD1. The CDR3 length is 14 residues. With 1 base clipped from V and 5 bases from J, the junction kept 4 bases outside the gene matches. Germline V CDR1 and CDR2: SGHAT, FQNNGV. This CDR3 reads CASSLGGGGTEAFF. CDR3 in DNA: TGTGCCAGCAGCTTAGGAGGGGGCGGGACTGAAGCTTTCTTT. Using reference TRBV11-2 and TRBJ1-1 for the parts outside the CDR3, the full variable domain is EAGVAQSPRYKIIEKRQSVAFWCNPISGHATLYWYQQILGQGPKLLIQFQNNGVVDDSQLPKDRFSAERLKGVDSTLKIQPAKLEDSAVYLCASSLGGGGTEAFFGQGTRLTVV.

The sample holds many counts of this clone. CDR3 residues: CAWSLGTGTAGKAFF. The CDR3 nucleotides read TGTGCCTGGAGCCTGGGGACAGGGACGGCGGGAAAAGCTTTCTTT. V usage is TRBV30 and J usage is TRBJ1-1; 9 bases align to TRBD1. V lost 3 bases, J lost 9 bases, and 14 bases stayed unmatched. The CDR3 length is 15 residues. Germline-derived CDR1 and CDR2 are GTSNPN and SVGIG (reference sequence).

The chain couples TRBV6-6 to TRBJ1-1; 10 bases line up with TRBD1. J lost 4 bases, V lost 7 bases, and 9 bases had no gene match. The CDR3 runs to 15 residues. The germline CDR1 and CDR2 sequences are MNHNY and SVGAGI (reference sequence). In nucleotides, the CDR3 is TGTGCCAGCACATCTCCGGGACAGGGGAGCACTGAAGCTTTCTTT. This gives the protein CASTSPGQGSTEAFF.

CDR3 loop: CASRGQGSGYTF. The CDR3 nucleotides read TGTGCCAGCAGAGGTCAGGGAAGTGGCTACACCTTC. The rearrangement joins TRBV25-1 to TRBJ1-2; a weak D match, TRBD1 (5 bases). V lost 6 bases and J lost 7, with 12 bases in between. From germline, CDR1 is MGHDK and CDR2 SYGVNS. There are 12 residues in the CDR3.

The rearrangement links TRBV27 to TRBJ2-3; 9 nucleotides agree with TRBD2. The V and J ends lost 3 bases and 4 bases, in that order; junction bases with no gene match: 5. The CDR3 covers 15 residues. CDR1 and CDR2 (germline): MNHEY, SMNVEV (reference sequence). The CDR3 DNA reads TGTGCCAGCAGTTTTAGCGGGAGTAGCTCAGATACGCAGTATTTT. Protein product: CASSFSGSSSDTQYF.

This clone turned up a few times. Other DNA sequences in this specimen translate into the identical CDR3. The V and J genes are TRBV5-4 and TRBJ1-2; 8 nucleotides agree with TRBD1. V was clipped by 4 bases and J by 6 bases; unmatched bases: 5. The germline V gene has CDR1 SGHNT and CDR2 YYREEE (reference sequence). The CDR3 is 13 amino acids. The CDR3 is CASSLDRVDGYTF. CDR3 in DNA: TGTGCCAGCAGCCTGGACAGGGTTGATGGCTACACCTTC.

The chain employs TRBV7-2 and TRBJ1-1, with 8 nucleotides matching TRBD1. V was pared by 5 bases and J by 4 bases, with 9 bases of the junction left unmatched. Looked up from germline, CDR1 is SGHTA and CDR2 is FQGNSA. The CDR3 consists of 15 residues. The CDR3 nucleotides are TGTGCCAGCAGCCTGCGACAGGGGCGGCCCACTGAAGCTTTCTTT. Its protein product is CASSLRQGRPTEAFF.